The 12 T cell receptor beta chains given below trace back to one sample, sequenced in a study of T cells after yellow fever vaccination. TCRdb passed the 5' RACE reads through MiXCR, listing each CDR3 protein once. The sample carries about 340,000 distinct CDR3 sequences, around 3.9% recorded once. The source material was PBMCs, sampled 5 days after the yellow fever booster vaccination. Every receptor here comes from a man aged 18 to 30 who received the YFV17D yellow fever vaccine.

This clonotype is a singleton in its sample. The V gene is TRBV5-1, the J gene TRBJ2-2; 9 bases fit TRBD1. This CDR3 has 15 amino acids. The junction had 4 bases not matched to a gene; V was cut back by 2 bases and J by 5 bases. Germline CDR1 and CDR2: SGHRS and YFSETQ. The DNA of the CDR3 is TGCGCCAGCAGCTTTGGGACAGGGAGGACCGGGGAGCTGTTTTTT. It yields the protein CASSFGTGRTGELFF.

This clonotype was observed a few times. The V and J genes are TRBV12-3 or TRBV12-4 and TRBJ1-5; D is unclear. This CDR3 contains 16 residues. Trimming stripped 5 bases from V and 1 base from J, with 15 bases between. CDR3 nucleotides: TGTGCCAGCAGTCCAGTCGGTAGCGGGAGCAATCAGCCCCAGCATTTT. This codes for CASSPVGSGSNQPQHF.

V is TRBV6-5 and J is TRBJ2-1; 10 bases agree with TRBD2. Trimming took 5 bases from V and 10 from J; bases not matched to a gene: 14. The CDR3 covers 16 residues. Germline assignment: CDR1 MNHEY and CDR2 SVGAGI. The DNA for the CDR3 is TGTGCCAGCAGTCCCGCCAGCGGGGGGGCACCGCAAGAGCAGTTCTTC. Amino acid sequence: CASSPASGGAPQEQFF.

The chain links TRBV4-3 to TRBJ2-3, with 11 bases matching TRBD2. V lost 4 bases and J lost 1; bases outside the gene matches: 4. The V gene's germline CDR1 is LGHNA and CDR2 YSLEER. The CDR3 spans 16 residues. The DNA of the CDR3 is TGCGCCAGCAGCCCGGGACTAGCGGACCGCACAGATACGCAGTATTTT. Translation gives CASSPGLADRTDTQYF.

This clonotype was seen ten or more times. This chain connects TRBV7-8 to TRBJ2-3, with D perhaps matching TRBD2 (7 bases). Germline-derived CDR1 and CDR2 are SGHVS and FQNEAQ. V was shortened by 5 bases and J by 2 bases, with 14 bases between the two germline ends. The CDR3 extends over 15 amino acids. In nucleotides, the CDR3 is TGTGCCAGCAGCCCCGCGGGGGCTCACACAGATACGCAGTATTTT. It encodes CASSPAGAHTDTQYF.

The table lists this clonotype with a few counts. The chain couples TRBV20-1 to TRBJ1-2, with a tentative D call TRBD1 (6 bases). Germline CDR1 is DFQATT and CDR2 is SNEGSKA (reference sequence). The CDR3 has 13 residues. Trimming cost V 5 bases and J 4 bases, with 14 bases left between them. In nucleotides, the CDR3 is TGCAGTGCTGACCTCCGGGACACCTATGGCTACACCTTC. Translation gives CSADLRDTYGYTF.

Many counts were recorded for this clonotype. The chain couples TRBV7-2 to TRBJ1-5; D gene ambiguous. This CDR3 spans 15 amino acids. The V gene lost 3 bases and the J gene lost 7 bases, with 16 bases spanning the gap. Per the germline V gene, CDR1 is SGHTA and CDR2 is FQGNSA. The CDR3 DNA reads as TGTGCCAGCAGCTTCGCCCGGAGGGAGGAACAGCCCCAGCATTTT. Translating gives CASSFARREEQPQHF.

This clonotype was counted a few times. The rearrangement joins TRBV2 to TRBJ1-2; no definite D call. There are 13 residues in the CDR3. V was trimmed by 2 bases and J by 4 bases, leaving 8 bases between them. The germline CDR1 and CDR2 sequences are SNHLY and FYNNEI. The CDR3: CASSEPGSYGYTF. CDR3 coding DNA: TGTGCCAGCAGTGAACCGGGTAGCTATGGCTACACCTTC.

This clonotype was recorded many times. V usage is TRBV5-1 and J usage is TRBJ2-3, with 8 nucleotides matching TRBD1. J gave up 1 base and V 4 bases, and 8 bases lay outside the gene matches. This CDR3 spans 16 amino acids. In germline, CDR1 is SGHRS, CDR2 YFSETQ. The CDR3 DNA reads as TGCGCCAGCAGCCTGGCCGCGACAGGGGGCACAGATACGCAGTATTTT. This encodes CASSLAATGGTDTQYF.

This clonotype has more than one count but fewer than ten. The rearrangement joins TRBV11-2 to TRBJ1-2; no clear D gene. CDR1 is SGHAT and CDR2 is FQNNGV in the germline V gene. The CDR3 extends over 12 amino acids. Trimming removed 0 bases from V and 6 bases from J, with 5 bases in between. The CDR3 here is CASSLEANGYTF. The CDR3 DNA reads TGTGCCAGCAGCTTAGAGGCCAATGGCTACACCTTC.

In this sample, this clonotype turned up many times. The J gene is TRBJ2-5, the V gene TRBV20-1; maybe TRBD1 (5 bases). The V gene's germline CDR1 is DFQATT and CDR2 SNEGSKA (reference sequence). The V gene lost 3 bases and the J gene lost 4 bases, with 15 bases spanning the gap. The CDR3 totals 14 residues. This CDR3 reads CSARSQGNGETQYF. DNA of the CDR3: TGCAGTGCTAGGTCGCAGGGTAACGGAGAGACCCAGTACTTC.

This clonotype was observed at least ten times. V usage is TRBV10-2 and J usage is TRBJ2-5, with a weak D call TRBD2 (5 bases). CDR3 length: 13 amino acids. Deletions cut 3 bases from V and 5 bases from J, with 10 bases between. Germline V gene lookup returns CDR1 WSHSY and CDR2 SAAADI. The CDR3 sequence is CASSDGVVETQYF. Here the CDR3 DNA reads TGCGCCAGCAGTGACGGGGTAGTGGAGACCCAGTACTTC.